Below, 21 T cell receptor beta chains from the same sample are listed, as sequenced in a study of graft-versus-host responses after intestinal transplantation (TCRdb year 2021). Library prep was done by the immunoSEQ multiplex PCR assay. The immuneACCESS repertoire file appears here via TCRdb, limited to in-frame rearrangements. These files lack a portion of the clones; in checked studies, under half of the deficit traces to unresolved V genes, and the cause of the others is not known. This sample has 98,000 or so clones in its table, and over 75% of those were observed once. The ten largest account for over 0.7% of the sample. In light of the paper, this sample's time point label describes: cells obtained before transplantation from donor or recipient. These receptors' antigens are unknown. Sequencing used unstimulated CD4+ T cells sorted from spleen or lymph node cells, obtained before intestinal transplant. Every receptor here comes from a human donor who received an intestinal transplant.

The rearrangement joins TRBV19 to TRBJ2-1; TRBD2 aligns across 10 bases. Trimming took 5 bases from V and 1 from J; bases not matched to a gene: 2. The CDR3 covers 15 residues. Per the germline V gene, CDR1 is LNHDA and CDR2 is SQIVND (reference sequence). CDR3 protein: CASSLAGGSYNEQFF. For the CDR3, the DNA is TGTGCCAGTAGTTTAGCGGGAGGTTCCTACAATGAGCAGTTCTTC.

V and J are TRBV9 and TRBJ2-7, with a possible D match to TRBD2 (5 bases). With 0 bases removed from V and 3 bases from J, the gap between germline ends came to 13 bases. The CDR3 extends over 15 amino acids. The V gene's germline CDR1 is SGDLS and CDR2 YYNGEE. For the CDR3, the DNA is TGTGCCAGCAGCGTAGCTGGAGGTCTCGGCTACGAGCAGTACTTC. It translates to CASSVAGGLGYEQYF.

CDR3 loop: CASSLERYQETQYF. The CDR3 bases are TGTGCCAGCAGCTTAGAGCGGTACCAAGAGACCCAGTACTTC. The V call is TRBV11-2, the J call TRBJ2-5; D ambiguous. This CDR3 is 14 amino acids long. V was shortened by 0 bases and J by 0 bases, with 5 bases between the two germline ends. The germline V gene has CDR1 SGHAT and CDR2 FQNNGV.

The chain carries TRBV11-2 and TRBJ2-3; 9 nucleotides align to TRBD2. Germline V gene data show CDR1 as SGHAT and CDR2 as FQNNGV. V lost 9 bases and J lost 1; bases outside the gene matches: 8. CDR3 length: 15 amino acids. The CDR3 DNA sequence: TGTGCCAGGTCGAGATCTAGCGGGGGCACAGATACGCAGTATTTT. This translates into CARSRSSGGTDTQYF.

This clone was observed a single time. J is TRBJ1-3 and V is TRBV9; D unresolved. This CDR3 has 14 residues. Germline V CDR1 and CDR2: SGDLS, YYNGEE. The V gene lost 1 base and the J gene lost 4 bases, with 9 bases spanning the gap. The CDR3 here is CASSVQTAGNTIYF. The CDR3 region has the DNA TGTGCCAGCAGCGTACAGACCGCAGGAAACACCATATATTTT.

The chain carries TRBV10-3 and TRBJ1-1; 7 nucleotides line up with TRBD1. The J segment lost 4 bases and the V segment lost 2 bases, leaving 7 bases of the junction unmatched. CDR1 and CDR2 from the germline V gene are ENHRY and SYGVKD. CDR3 size: 15 residues. The CDR3 nucleotides are TGTGCCATCAGTGAGGCCGGGACAGCGAGCACTGAAGCTTTCTTT. Its protein product is CAISEAGTASTEAFF.

V usage is TRBV6-1 and J usage is TRBJ2-1, with 9 bases aligning to TRBD2. The CDR3 contains 14 residues. The germline V gene encodes CDR1 MNHNS and CDR2 SASEGT. V shed 7 bases, J shed 9 bases, and the junction held 10 bases outside the gene matches. The CDR3: CASTKGGRATEQFF. The CDR3, as DNA: TGTGCCAGCACCAAGGGCGGGAGGGCCACTGAGCAGTTCTTC.

This sequence joins TRBV18 and TRBJ2-3; TRBD2 matches 10 bases. CDR1 and CDR2 from the germline V gene are KGHSH and LQKENI. The V gene end was trimmed by 1 base and the J gene end by 8 bases; junction bases not matched to a gene: 6. The CDR3 extends over 15 amino acids. The CDR3 DNA reads TGTGCCAGCTCACCACTAGCGGGGGGCCGGATTACGCAGTATTTT. This codes for CASSPLAGGRITQYF.

The rearrangement links TRBV6-1 to TRBJ1-6; TRBD1 aligns across 10 bases. The trim removed 4 bases at V and 10 bases at J, leaving 7 bases unmatched. Germline V gives CDR1 MNHNS, CDR2 SASEGT. The CDR3 loop spans 15 amino acids. CDR3 region: CASSANGQGDSPLHF. The CDR3 nucleotides read TGTGCCAGCAGTGCCAACGGACAGGGGGACTCACCCCTCCACTTT.

This clone was seen just once. This chain connects TRBV11-2 to TRBJ2-3; the D gene is possibly TRBD1 (6 bases). Deletions cut 5 bases from V and 4 bases from J, with 7 bases between. CDR3 length equals 12 residues. Germline V lookup: CDR1 SGHAT, CDR2 FQNNGV. The DNA for the CDR3 is TGTGCCAGCAGCAACAGGGCAGATACGCAGTATTTT. Amino acids: CASSNRADTQYF.

This CDR3 is CASRIGGATVNTEAFF. DNA of the CDR3: TGTGCCAGCAGAATTGGGGGGGCAACAGTGAACACTGAAGCTTTCTTT. The chain employs TRBV28 and TRBJ1-1, with D maybe TRBD1 (6 bases). V was pared by 6 bases and J by 0 bases, with 17 bases between. The CDR3 runs 16 residues. Germline CDR1 reads MDHEN; CDR2 reads SYDVKM. Supplemented by reference TRBV28 and TRBJ1-1, the full variable domain reads DVKVTQSSRYLVKRTGEKVFLECVQDMDHENMFWYRQDPGLGLRLIYFSYDVKMKEKGDIPEGYSVSREKKERFSLILESASTNQTSMYLCASRIGGATVNTEAFFGQGTRLTVV.

The chain carries TRBV30 and TRBJ2-3, with D perhaps being TRBD1 or TRBD2 (6 bases each). V lost 3 bases, J lost 7 bases, and 14 bases lay in between. CDR3 length equals 13 residues. Germline V gives CDR1 GTSNPN, CDR2 SVGIG (reference sequence). The CDR3 loop reads CAWSSGATHTQYF. DNA for the CDR3: TGTGCCTGGAGCTCGGGGGCCACTCATACGCAGTATTTT.

In its sample, this clone was seen once. CDR3: CASSVWGNTEAFF. CDR3 bases: TGTGCCAGCAGCGTATGGGGCAACACTGAAGCTTTCTTT. The rearrangement joins TRBV9 to TRBJ1-1, with D maybe TRBD1 (5 bases). V lost 1 base to trimming and J lost 2 bases, with 6 bases between them. Germline lookup yields CDR1 SGDLS and CDR2 YYNGEE. This CDR3 contains 13 residues.

The chain uses TRBV5-6 and TRBJ2-5; D gene uncertain. CDR1 is SGHDT and CDR2 is YYEEEE in the germline V gene. V dropped 4 bases and J dropped 2 bases, with 9 bases sitting between them. The CDR3 is 13 residues long. Here the CDR3 DNA reads TGTGCCAGCAGCCTGATACAGCAAGAGACCCAGTACTTC. Translating it yields CASSLIQQETQYF.

The V gene is TRBV19, the J gene TRBJ2-3; D may be TRBD1 (6 bases). V was trimmed by 2 bases and J by 6 bases, leaving 12 bases between them. The CDR3 has 14 amino acids. CDR1 and CDR2 (germline): LNHDA, SQIVND (reference sequence). The DNA for the CDR3 is TGTGCCAGTAGTATACAGGGGTGGGATGATACGCAGTATTTT. Translated: CASSIQGWDDTQYF.

The chain is built from TRBV12-5 and TRBJ2-5, with TRBD2 matching over 7 bases. Unmatched junction bases numbered 8, after V lost 5 bases and J lost 5 bases. The CDR3 is 14 residues long. CDR1 and CDR2 from the germline V gene are LGHNT and FRNRAP. For the CDR3, the DNA is TGTGCTAGTGGTCCGGGGGGTAGCGAGGAGACCCAGTACTTC. Amino acid sequence: CASGPGGSEETQYF.

This sequence joins TRBV7-9 and TRBJ2-4, with TRBD1 matching 8 bases. This CDR3 contains 17 residues. Germline trimming cut 1 base from V and 4 bases from J; bases unmatched to any gene: 9. CDR1 is SEHNR and CDR2 is FQNEAQ in the germline V gene (reference sequence). The CDR3 nucleotides read TGTGCCAGCAGCTTAGGAGGGACAGGCCCCCTTAAAAACATTCAGTACTTC. Translating it yields CASSLGGTGPLKNIQYF.

The chain combines TRBV19 with TRBJ2-5; perhaps TRBD1 as D (7 bases). CDR3 size: 14 residues. Germline assignment: CDR1 LNHDA and CDR2 SQIVND (reference sequence). V gave up 3 bases and J gave up 2 bases, with 10 bases separating them. In DNA, the CDR3 is TGTGCCAGTAGTATCAGGGGGGCTCAAGAGACCCAGTACTTC. As protein: CASSIRGAQETQYF. Variable domain in full (rest from reference TRBV19 and TRBJ2-5): DGGITQSPKYLFRKEGQNVTLSCEQNLNHDAMYWYRQDPGQGLRLIYYSQIVNDFQKGDIAEGYSVSREKKESFPLTVTSAQKNPTAFYLCASSIRGAQETQYFGPGTRLLVL.

This clone was seen a handful of times. The chain joins TRBV6-6 to TRBJ1-2, with TRBD1 matching over 7 bases. The CDR3 is made up of 13 amino acids. V shed 6 bases and J 6 bases; nucleotides not matched to a gene: 7. Germline lookup yields CDR1 MNHNY and CDR2 SVGAGI (reference sequence). The CDR3 nucleotides are TGTGCCAGCAGAGACAGGGAGTCGAATGGCTACACCTTC. As protein: CASRDRESNGYTF.

The genes are TRBV6-1 and TRBJ2-3; D uncertain. V dropped 2 bases and J dropped 2 bases, with 14 bases sitting between them. The CDR3 consists of 16 residues. Germline values: CDR1 MNHNS, CDR2 SASEGT. CDR3 sequence: CASSESILLSTDTQYF. The DNA of the CDR3 is TGTGCCAGCAGTGAATCAATCCTGCTTTCCACAGATACGCAGTATTTT.

This clone was detected only once. V and J are TRBV5-4 and TRBJ2-3; D is undetermined. Between the trimmed V and J ends, which lost 2 bases and 0 bases, there was a span of 7 bases. The CDR3 runs to 14 residues. From germline, CDR1 is SGHNT and CDR2 YYREEE (reference sequence). DNA for the CDR3: TGTGCCAGCAGCTTCTTAACTAGCACAGATACGCAGTATTTT. The encoded protein is CASSFLTSTDTQYF.